This TCR beta chain was recorded in a study of blood T cell repertoires in COVID-19. Overall study context: Samples came from the United States, Italy and Spain, spanning acute and convalescent COVID-19. T cells, B-cell-depleted T cells, or PBMCs provided the cDNA or gDNA that served as material.

The V and J ends lost 6 bases and 6 bases respectively, with 8 bases between them. Germline V CDR1 and CDR2: MNHEY, SVGAGI. The CDR3 is 11 amino acids. In the original processing: Reference gene primer amplification gave estimated nucleated cell counts. Sequencing used immunoSEQ multiplex PCR; TCRdb keeps in-frame clones, though not all of them. Clonal size and the V and J genes are those of that table, whereas D and trimming came from the DNA. The sample has some 180,000 clones; roughly 78% are singletons. The chain links TRBV6-5 to TRBJ1-2; D possibly corresponds to TRBD1 (6 bases). The material sequenced was peripheral blood. This clonotype originated in an elderly woman with active or convalescent COVID-19. The CDR3 nucleotides are TGTGCCAGCAGACAGGGAGATGGCTACACCTTC. This gives the protein CASRQGDGYTF.